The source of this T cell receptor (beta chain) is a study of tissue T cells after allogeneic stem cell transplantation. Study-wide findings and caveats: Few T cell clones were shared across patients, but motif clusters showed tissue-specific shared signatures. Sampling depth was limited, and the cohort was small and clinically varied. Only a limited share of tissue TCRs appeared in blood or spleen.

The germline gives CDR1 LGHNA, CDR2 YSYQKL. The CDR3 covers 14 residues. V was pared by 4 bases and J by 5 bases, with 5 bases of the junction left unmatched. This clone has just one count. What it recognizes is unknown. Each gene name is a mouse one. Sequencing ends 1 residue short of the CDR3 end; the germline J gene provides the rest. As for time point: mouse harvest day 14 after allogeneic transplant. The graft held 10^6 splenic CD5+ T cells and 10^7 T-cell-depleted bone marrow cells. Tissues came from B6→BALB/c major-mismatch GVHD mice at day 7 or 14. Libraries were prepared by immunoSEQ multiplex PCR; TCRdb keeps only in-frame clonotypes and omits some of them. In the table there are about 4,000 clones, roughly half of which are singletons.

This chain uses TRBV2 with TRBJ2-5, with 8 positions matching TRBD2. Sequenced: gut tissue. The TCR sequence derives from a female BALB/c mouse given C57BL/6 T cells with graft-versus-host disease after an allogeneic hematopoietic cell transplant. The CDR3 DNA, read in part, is TGTGCCAGCAGCCGGGGGGGCGCTGGAGACACCCAGTAC. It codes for CASSRGGAGDTQY. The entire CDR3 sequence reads CASSRGGAGDTQYF.